This TCR beta chain was recorded in a study of CD8 T cell repertoires and HIV-1 epitope variants. The germline CDR1 and CDR2 sequences are MNHEY and SVGAGI. Trimming took 0 bases from V and 6 from J; bases not matched to a gene: 4. The length of the CDR3 is 15 residues. Overall study findings and caveats: Of about nine antigen-specific beta clonotypes, six or seven appeared to cross-react with escape variants.

Sequencing used immunoSEQ multiplex PCR; TCRdb keeps in-frame clones, though not all of them. The sample records several thousand clones, around three fifths being singletons. This clone was counted between two and nine times. Its antigen is not identified. What was sequenced was cultured CD8+ T cells derived from PBMCs. V gene TRBV6-5 combines with J gene TRBJ1-1; TRBD1 matches at 10 bases. This receptor was taken from a male donor with HIV. CDR3 residues: CASSYSTGGNAEAFF. For the CDR3, the DNA is TGTGCCAGCAGTTACTCGACAGGGGGCAACGCTGAAGCTTTCTTT.